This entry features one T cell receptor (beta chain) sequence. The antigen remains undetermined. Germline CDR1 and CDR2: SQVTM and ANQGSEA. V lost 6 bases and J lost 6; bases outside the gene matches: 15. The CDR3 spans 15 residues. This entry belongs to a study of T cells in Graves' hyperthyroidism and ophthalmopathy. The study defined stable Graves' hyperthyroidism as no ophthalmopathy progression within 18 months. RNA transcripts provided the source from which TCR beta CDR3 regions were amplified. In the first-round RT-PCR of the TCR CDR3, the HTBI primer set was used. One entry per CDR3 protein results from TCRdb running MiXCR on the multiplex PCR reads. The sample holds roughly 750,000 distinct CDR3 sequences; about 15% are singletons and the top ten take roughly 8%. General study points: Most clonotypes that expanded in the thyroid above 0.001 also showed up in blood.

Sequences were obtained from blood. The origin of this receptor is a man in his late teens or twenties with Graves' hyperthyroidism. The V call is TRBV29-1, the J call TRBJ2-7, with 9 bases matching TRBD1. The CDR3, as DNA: TGCAGCGTCCCAATTCACCCGGGACAGGGAGGCGAGCAGTACTTC. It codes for CSVPIHPGQGGEQYF.